Listed below are T cell receptor beta chains from one sample, sequenced in a study of T cells in Graves' hyperthyroidism and ophthalmopathy. TCRdb independently ran MiXCR on the multiplex PCR reads; one entry per CDR3 protein. The sample carries under 200,000 distinct CDR3 sequences, 9.4% recorded once. Sequencing input: blood. The receptors shown here come from a woman between 18 and 29 years old with Graves' hyperthyroidism that later progressed to Graves' ophthalmopathy. Each CDR3 is given with its conserved first and last residue. A D gene is named only where the DNA matches it firmly. Where a row states a size, it is once, few, many or the class of an expanded clone; other rows omit it.

d_gene,j_gene,v_gene,len,abundance,CDR3aa,CDR3nt
NA,TRBJ1-5,TRBV19,15,many,CASRRTVYSNQPQHF,TGTGCCAGTAGACGGACAGTGTATAGCAATCAGCCCCAGCATTTT
TRBD2,TRBJ2-3,TRBV14,18,few,CASSQAIGGEAFTDTQYF,TGTGCCAGCAGCCAAGCCATTGGGGGGGAAGCTTTCACAGATACGCAGTATTTT
TRBD2,TRBJ2-3,TRBV4-1,16,NA,CASRTLAGGSTDTQYF,TGCGCCAGCAGAACCCTAGCGGGGGGGAGCACAGATACGCAGTATTTT
TRBD2,TRBJ2-1,TRBV13,17,many,CASSLYKGLAGDNEQFF,TGTGCCAGCAGCCTATATAAAGGACTAGCGGGAGACAATGAGCAGTTCTTC
NA,TRBJ2-5,TRBV4-2,15,few,CASSQDTGTKETQYF,TGTGCCAGCAGCCAAGATACCGGGACAAAAGAGACCCAGTACTTC
TRBD2,TRBJ2-5,TRBV28,15,many,CASSVPGGGGETQYF,TGTGCCAGCAGTGTCCCCGGGGGGGGCGGGGAGACCCAGTACTTC
TRBD1,TRBJ1-5,TRBV19,14,many,CASSMDRANQPQHF,TGTGCCAGTAGTATGGACAGGGCCAATCAGCCCCAGCATTTT
NA,TRBJ2-3,TRBV5-5,16,many,CASSGGQAEPTDTQYF,TGTGCCAGCAGCGGCGGTCAAGCGGAACCCACAGATACGCAGTATTTT
NA,TRBJ1-1,TRBV20-1,18,many,CSARDPRGGLLRNTEAFF,TGCAGTGCTAGAGATCCCCGGGGGGGGTTGTTAAGGAACACTGAAGCTTTCTTT
TRBD2,TRBJ2-1,TRBV20-1,14,many,CSASSGRAYNEQFF,TGCAGTGCTAGTAGCGGGAGGGCCTACAATGAGCAGTTCTTC
NA,TRBJ1-4,TRBV6-2/TRBV6-3,14,many,CASSTRGRDEKLFF,TGTGCCAGCAGCACGCGAGGAAGGGATGAAAAACTGTTTTTT
TRBD2,TRBJ2-2,TRBV27,17,many,CASSLATSGRATGELFF,TGTGCCAGCAGTTTAGCCACTAGCGGGAGGGCCACCGGGGAGCTGTTTTTT
NA,TRBJ2-5,TRBV7-6,16,many,CASSLLTPGLQETQYF,TGTGCCAGCAGCTTACTTACACCGGGATTACAAGAGACCCAGTACTTC
TRBD1,TRBJ1-2,TRBV11-2,14,many,CASSPRLGGRGYTF,TGTGCCAGCAGCCCCCGATTAGGGGGCAGGGGCTACACCTTC
NA,TRBJ1-1,TRBV6-2/TRBV6-3,15,NA,CASSYRLRGGTEAFF,TGTGCCAGCAGTTACCGGTTGAGGGGGGGCACTGAAGCTTTCTTT
TRBD2,TRBJ2-1,TRBV27,16,many,CASSPPGGASYNEQFF,TGTGCCAGCAGTCCTCCCGGGGGGGCCTCCTACAATGAGCAGTTCTTC
TRBD1,TRBJ1-5,TRBV3-1,15,many,CASSPSHRGDQPQHF,TGTGCCAGCAGCCCCTCTCACAGGGGGGATCAGCCCCAGCATTTT
NA,TRBJ1-2,TRBV19,17,NA,CDSSRSTPTGPNYGYTF,TGTGACAGTAGTAGATCAACACCGACGGGTCCTAACTATGGCTACACCTTC
TRBD1,TRBJ1-2,TRBV5-6,14,few,CASSLSGTGFGYTF,TGTGCCAGCAGCTTGTCAGGGACAGGGTTCGGCTACACCTTC
TRBD2,TRBJ2-3,TRBV4-1,16,few,CASSQDQAGGTDTQYF,TGCGCCAGCAGCCAAGATCAAGCGGGGGGCACAGATACGCAGTATTTT
NA,TRBJ2-5,TRBV3-1,19,many,CASSRTKRGQGKPQETQYF,TGTGCCAGCAGCCGTACGAAGAGAGGGCAGGGGAAACCCCAAGAGACCCAGTACTTC
NA,TRBJ1-4,TRBV15,13,many,CATSRDPYEKLFF,TGTGCCACCAGCAGAGATCCATACGAAAAACTGTTTTTT
NA,TRBJ2-1,TRBV4-1,17,NA,CASSPGPLDPTHNEQFF,TGCGCCAGCAGCCCCGGACCCCTCGACCCCACACACAATGAGCAGTTCTTC
TRBD2,TRBJ2-1,TRBV9,15,NA,CASSGGLAEYNEQFF,TGTGCCAGCAGCGGGGGACTAGCGGAATACAATGAGCAGTTCTTC
TRBD1,TRBJ2-5,TRBV6-5,17,many,CASSYSRAGQGLETQYF,TGTGCCAGCAGTTACTCGAGGGCTGGACAGGGGTTAGAGACCCAGTACTTC
NA,TRBJ1-5,TRBV27,14,many,CASSFGGVGQPQHF,TGTGCCAGCAGTTTCGGAGGGGTAGGCCAGCCCCAGCATTTT
NA,TRBJ1-4,TRBV28,16,many,CASSGRGLATNEKLFF,TGTGCCAGCAGCGGCAGGGGATTAGCAACTAATGAAAAACTGTTTTTT
NA,TRBJ2-6,TRBV7-9,16,NA,CASSFARGGGANVLTF,TGTGCCAGCAGTTTCGCCCGGGGCGGCGGGGCCAACGTCCTGACTTTC
NA,TRBJ2-3,TRBV15,16,NA,CATGRDRQVFTVTQYF,TGTGCCACCGGCAGAGATCGACAGGTATTTACAGTTACGCAGTATTTT
NA,TRBJ2-2,TRBV3-1,15,few,CASSPHTGVSVELFF,TGTGCCAGCAGCCCACATACGGGAGTTTCTGTGGAGCTGTTTTTT
NA,TRBJ1-1,TRBV5-1,13,many,CASSLKTGKEAFF,TGCGCCAGCAGCTTGAAAACAGGGAAGGAAGCTTTCTTT
NA,TRBJ2-7,TRBV20-1,13,many,CSAYRDGSYEQYF,TGCAGTGCTTACCGGGACGGGTCCTACGAGCAGTACTTC
NA,TRBJ2-7,TRBV6-6,14,few,CASSYSRTDYEQYF,TGTGCCAGCAGTTACTCGCGGACAGACTACGAGCAGTACTTC
TRBD2,TRBJ2-7,TRBV12-3/TRBV12-4,15,many,CASRAGTSASYEQYF,TGTGCCAGCAGGGCCGGGACTAGCGCATCCTACGAGCAGTACTTC
TRBD1,TRBJ2-5,TRBV7-8,13,many,CASRGDRKETQYF,TGTGCCAGCAGAGGGGACAGAAAAGAGACCCAGTACTTC
TRBD1,TRBJ1-2,TRBV5-6,16,NA,CASSPTGQEFNYGYTF,TGTGCCAGCAGCCCTACGGGACAGGAGTTTAACTATGGCTACACCTTC
NA,TRBJ2-3,TRBV5-1,16,many,CASSLVRERSTDTQYF,TGCGCCAGCAGCTTGGTCAGGGAAAGGAGCACAGATACGCAGTATTTT
TRBD1,TRBJ1-4,TRBV3-1,18,few,CASSRQGAQIGTNEKLFF,TGTGCCAGCAGCCGACAGGGGGCGCAAATAGGAACTAATGAAAAACTGTTTTTT
TRBD2,TRBJ2-1,TRBV11-3,16,many,CASSRLGLAGGYEQFF,TGTGCCAGCAGCCGTCTCGGACTAGCGGGAGGGTATGAGCAGTTCTTC
NA,TRBJ2-1,TRBV5-8,15,NA,CASSLDSSSYNEQFF,TGTGCCAGCAGCTTGGACAGCAGCTCCTACAATGAGCAGTTCTTC
TRBD1,TRBJ2-7,TRBV28,14,many,CASSADRESREQYF,TGTGCCAGCAGTGCCGACAGGGAGTCTCGCGAGCAGTACTTC